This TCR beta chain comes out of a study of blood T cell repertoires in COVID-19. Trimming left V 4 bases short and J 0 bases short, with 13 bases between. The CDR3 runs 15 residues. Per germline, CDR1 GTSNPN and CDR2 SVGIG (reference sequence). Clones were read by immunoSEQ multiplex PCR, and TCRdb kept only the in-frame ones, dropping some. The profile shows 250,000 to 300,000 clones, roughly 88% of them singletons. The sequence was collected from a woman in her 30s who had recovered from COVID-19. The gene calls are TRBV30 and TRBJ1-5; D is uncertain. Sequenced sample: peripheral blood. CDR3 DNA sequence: TGTGCCTGGACCCCCGCAGGCTATAGCAATCAGCCCCAGCATTTT. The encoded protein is CAWTPAGYSNQPQHF.